Given below is one TCR beta chain in context. The data belong to a study of shared clonotypes between healthy human individuals. Positive CCR7 selection of CD45RO-negative cells yielded the naive CD8 cells, and terminally differentiated effector memory CD45RA+ cells were excluded. The CDR3 is 15 residues long. Germline values: CDR1 SGHDT, CDR2 YYEEEE. The junction had 3 bases not matched to a gene; V was cut back by 2 bases and J by 3 bases. This table comes from immunoSEQ multiplex PCR, and its TCRdb copy is limited to in-frame clones, with some not included. This sample has about 590,000 clones; around 95% occur once, and the top ten carry 0.11%.

The chain uses TRBV5-6 and TRBJ2-1, with 9 bases matching TRBD2. The sequence came from a woman in her 30s in good health. Sequencing input: naive CD8+ T cells sorted from blood. The chain's CDR3 is CASSFGSGSYNEQFF. In nucleotides, the CDR3 is TGTGCCAGCAGCTTCGGTAGCGGGAGCTACAATGAGCAGTTCTTC.